One and the same sample provided the 2 T cell receptor beta chains below, sequenced in a study of OX40 agonist ivuxolimab in advanced cancers. Generated by immunoSEQ multiplex PCR, the TCRdb table keeps only in-frame clones and is missing some. Counted here are around 50,000 clones, roughly 88% occurring once; the ten biggest clones make up about 0.58%. The sequences come from CD4+ or CD8+ T cells sorted from blood, collected in a trial of the OX40 agonist ivuxolimab. Receptors originate from an adult with an advanced solid tumor such as melanoma, head and neck, liver or kidney cancer.

The chain is built from TRBV2 and TRBJ2-7; D is uncertain. This CDR3 comprises 11 residues. The ends were cut back, 4 bases at V and 4 bases at J, with 5 bases in the middle. Per germline, CDR1 SNHLY and CDR2 FYNNEI. CDR3 sequence (DNA): TGTGCCAGCAGTGCCCGGTACGAGCAGTACTTC. Its protein is CASSARYEQYF. The full variable domain, rest sourced from reference TRBV2 and TRBJ2-7, is EPEVTQTPSHQVTQMGQEVILRCVPISNHLYFYWYRQILGQKVEFLVSFYNNEISEKSEIFDDQFSVERPDGSNFTLKIRSTKLEDSAMYFCASSARYEQYFGPGTRLTVT.

The rearrangement joins TRBV29-1 to TRBJ2-1; 7 bases map to TRBD2. Germline values: CDR1 SQVTM, CDR2 ANQGSEA. The V gene end was trimmed by 6 bases and the J gene end by 7 bases; junction bases not matched to a gene: 15. The CDR3 is 15 residues long. Written as DNA, the CDR3 is TGCAGCGTGGTTAGAGGACTAGGACGTTCTAATGAGCAGTTCTTC. Residues: CSVVRGLGRSNEQFF.